A single sample is the source of the 30 T cell receptor beta chains below, sequenced in a study of T cells in Graves' hyperthyroidism and ophthalmopathy (dated by TCRdb to the late 2010s). The library relied on multiplex PCR. This sample was sequenced with an Illumina HiSeq 2000. The TCR beta CDR3 regions were amplified from RNA transcripts. The first round of RT-PCR for the TCR CDR3 was performed with the HTBI primer set and the Qiagen OneStep RT-PCR kit. The public reads were quality trimmed at Q25 with fastp and then assembled into clones with MiXCR by TCRdb, keeping productive beta chains. Rows are unified per CDR3 protein, each entry keeping the most common DNA and genes. This sample comprises 530,000 or so distinct CDR3 sequences, approximately 25% of them detected only once. Around 11% of the sample is taken by the ten largest. Material: blood. These receptors were taken from a woman aged 25 to 39 with Graves' ophthalmopathy.

At least ten counts were recorded for this clonotype. The chain combines TRBV28 with TRBJ2-2, with no clear D. Per germline, CDR1 MDHEN and CDR2 SYDVKM. The CDR3 contains 13 residues. V lost 10 bases and J 4 bases, leaving 13 bases between the germline ends. The CDR3 DNA is TGTGCCACCCGATTAGAGGTCACCGGGGAGCTGTTTTTT. Its protein product is CATRLEVTGELFF.

There are many counts of this clonotype. The chain has TRBV6-2 or TRBV6-3 and TRBJ2-7; TRBD1 agrees at 8 bases. Germline lookup yields CDR1 MNHEY and CDR2 SVGEGT. V dropped 5 bases and J dropped 0; count of bases not matched to a gene: 3. The CDR3 is made up of 14 amino acids. Here the CDR3 reads CASSRTGISYEQYF. The CDR3 DNA reads TGTGCCAGCAGTAGGACAGGGATCTCCTACGAGCAGTACTTC.

A note on this clonotype: This sequence may be a read error, since a much larger clone differs from it by one base. It is likely a read error, because the conserved phenylalanine at the end of the CDR3 is missing. V is TRBV24-1 and J is TRBJ2-3, with 8 nucleotides matching TRBD1. V lost 9 bases and J lost 3; bases outside the gene matches: 4. There are 13 residues in the CDR3. The germline V gene has CDR1 KGHDR and CDR2 SFDVKD. The CDR3 DNA sequence: TGTGCCACCGGGGACAGGCTAACAGATACGCAGTATTGT. Translating it yields CATGDRLTDTQYC.

This clonotype was found many times. The gene calls are TRBV6-1 and TRBJ1-5; 7 nucleotides align to TRBD1. With 4 bases clipped from V and 0 bases from J, the junction kept 9 bases outside the gene matches. Looked up from germline, CDR1 is MNHNS and CDR2 is SASEGT. The CDR3 is 17 residues long. The CDR3 protein is CASSVRQGGYSNQPQHF. The CDR3 DNA reads TGTGCCAGCAGTGTTCGGCAGGGGGGCTATAGCAATCAGCCCCAGCATTTT.

As to this clonotype: One base away lies a much larger clone, so this may be a sequencing read error. The chain has TRBV20-1 and TRBJ2-7; D call uncertain. This CDR3 is 11 amino acids long. With 1 base removed from V and 2 bases from J, the gap between germline ends came to 3 bases. The germline CDR1 and CDR2 sequences are DFQATT and SNEGSKA (reference sequence). The CDR3 sequence is CSARAPYEQYF. CDR3 in DNA: TGCAGTGCTAGAGCTCCCTACGAGCAGTACTTC.

There are many counts of this clonotype. V usage is TRBV2 and J usage is TRBJ2-5; 9 bases align to TRBD1. The V gene end was trimmed by 8 bases and the J gene end by 3 bases; junction bases not matched to a gene: 7. In germline, CDR1 is SNHLY, CDR2 FYNNEI. The CDR3 extends over 14 amino acids. The CDR3 loop is CASQGWTGEETQYF. DNA of the CDR3: TGTGCCAGCCAAGGGTGGACAGGGGAAGAGACCCAGTACTTC.

In its sample, this clonotype was seen many times. J is TRBJ1-2 and V is TRBV10-3; perhaps TRBD1 as D (6 bases). V lost 10 bases and J 2 bases, leaving 20 bases between the germline ends. The CDR3 length is 15 residues. CDR1 ENHRY and CDR2 SYGVKD come from the germline V gene. The CDR3 region is CATFDRFPINYGYTF. The CDR3 coding sequence is TGTGCCACCTTCGACAGGTTCCCCATAAACTATGGCTACACCTTC.

Of note for this clonotype: A single base separates this from a much larger clone, so it may be a read error. The V and J genes are TRBV6-1 and TRBJ1-1; no clear D gene. The CDR3 is made up of 12 amino acids. V dropped 6 bases and J dropped 1 base, with 6 bases sitting between them. Germline V gives CDR1 MNHNS, CDR2 SASEGT. The DNA for the CDR3 is TGTGCCAGCAGGCGGTGGAACACTGAAGCTTTCTTT. It yields the protein CASRRWNTEAFF.

This chain joins TRBV10-3 and TRBJ1-1; D remains ambiguous. There are 15 residues in the CDR3. Germline-derived CDR1 and CDR2 are ENHRY and SYGVKD. The germline V and J ends were trimmed by 0 bases and 1 base, with 9 bases remaining between them. CDR3 residues: CAISESSDQNTEAFF. For the CDR3, the DNA is TGTGCCATCAGTGAGTCGTCGGACCAGAACACTGAAGCTTTCTTT.

The rearrangement uses TRBV5-1 and TRBJ1-1; D remains unclear. Germline CDR1 reads SGHRS; CDR2 reads YFSETQ. The CDR3 runs 13 residues. Trimming pared 1 base from V and 4 bases from J, leaving 8 bases between. The CDR3 DNA reads TGCGCCAGCAGCTTGACAATGGGCACTGAAGCTTTCTTT. Amino acids: CASSLTMGTEAFF. Full variable domain (outside the CDR3, taken from reference TRBV5-1 and TRBJ1-1): KAGVTQTPRYLIKTRGQQVTLSCSPISGHRSVSWYQQTPGQGLQFLFEYFSETQRNKGNFPGRFSGRQFSNSRSEMNVSTLELGDSALYLCASSLTMGTEAFFGQGTRLTVV.

The chain links TRBV5-1 to TRBJ2-5; D tentatively fits TRBD1 or TRBD2 (5 bases each). The CDR3 loop spans 16 amino acids. Trimming removed 3 bases from V and 0 bases from J, with 15 bases in between. CDR1 is SGHRS, CDR2 YFSETQ, per germline. The CDR3 DNA reads TGCGCCAGCAGCTCAAGAGGGACCTGGTACCAAGAGACCCAGTACTTC. The encoded protein is CASSSRGTWYQETQYF.

In regard to this clonotype: One base away lies a much larger clone, so this may be a sequencing read error. This sequence joins TRBV27 and TRBJ2-5; TRBD1 might be the D (6 bases). Germline assignment: CDR1 MNHEY and CDR2 SMNVEV (reference sequence). This CDR3 spans 13 amino acids. The CDR3, as DNA: TGTGCCAGCAGGGGGGCAAACCAAGAGACCAAGTACTTC. This encodes CASRGANQETKYF.

This clonotype was picked up many times. The rearrangement joins TRBV28 to TRBJ2-7; D might be TRBD1 or TRBD2, each matching 5 bases. The germline V gene has CDR1 MDHEN and CDR2 SYDVKM. Trimming took off 5 bases at V and 3 bases at J, with 11 bases between the two ends. The CDR3 consists of 13 residues. This CDR3 reads CASSGTEYYEQYF. The CDR3 nucleotides read TGTGCCAGCAGTGGGACGGAATACTACGAGCAGTACTTC.

This clonotype was counted many times. The J gene is TRBJ2-7, the V gene TRBV7-2; the D gene is possibly TRBD1 (5 bases). The CDR3 covers 13 residues. Germline CDR1 is SGHTA and CDR2 is FQGNSA. Trimming took off 4 bases at V and 3 bases at J, with 10 bases between the two ends. The CDR3 DNA follows: TGTGCCAGCAGCTCGCCAGGGAACTACGAGCAGTACTTC. Translating it yields CASSSPGNYEQYF.

In its sample, this clonotype was seen many times. This sequence joins TRBV12-3 or TRBV12-4 and TRBJ1-1; D uncertain. The ends were cut back, 6 bases at V and 8 bases at J, with 13 bases in the middle. The CDR3 has 12 amino acids. CDR3 amino acids: CASSTYTVEAFF. The CDR3 coding sequence is TGTGCCAGCAGCACATACACTGTCGAAGCTTTCTTT.

The gene calls are TRBV12-3 or TRBV12-4 and TRBJ1-1; TRBD1 matches at 7 bases. J lost 4 bases, V lost 8 bases, and 10 bases had no gene match. The CDR3 consists of 14 residues. The CDR3 here is CASGAPQGSTEAFF. The CDR3 coding sequence is TGTGCCAGCGGCGCCCCACAGGGGAGCACTGAAGCTTTCTTT.

This clonotype has a count of ten or more. The rearrangement links TRBV20-1 to TRBJ2-5; D ambiguous. CDR1 is DFQATT, CDR2 SNEGSKA, per germline (reference sequence). V gave up 4 bases and J gave up 4 bases, with 13 bases separating them. There are 13 residues in the CDR3. The CDR3 loop reads CSANQGSVETQYF. In DNA, the CDR3 is TGCAGTGCTAATCAAGGGTCCGTAGAGACCCAGTACTTC.

V and J are TRBV6-2 or TRBV6-3 and TRBJ2-7; TRBD2 might be the D (5 bases). The CDR3 has 14 amino acids. The V gene lost 2 bases and the J gene lost 4 bases, with 12 bases spanning the gap. Germline V gives CDR1 MNHEY, CDR2 SVGEGT. The CDR3, as DNA: TGTGCCAGCAGTTACGTGCCCGGGGAATACGAGCAGTACTTC. Its translation: CASSYVPGEYEQYF.

This clonotype has a count of ten or more. The rearrangement uses TRBV12-3 or TRBV12-4 and TRBJ1-1, with D unresolved. There are 13 residues in the CDR3. Trimming shortened V by 2 bases and J by 1 base, and 5 bases separated the two germline ends. CDR3: CASSLWENTEAFF. The CDR3 region has the DNA TGTGCCAGCAGTTTATGGGAGAACACTGAAGCTTTCTTT.

The chain carries TRBV5-1 and TRBJ2-5; 7 bases agree with TRBD2. The CDR3 contains 15 residues. CDR1 SGHRS and CDR2 YFSETQ come from the germline V gene. The J segment lost 1 base and the V segment lost 2 bases, leaving 5 bases of the junction unmatched. The CDR3 spells CASSFAAGTQETQYF. DNA for the CDR3: TGCGCCAGCAGCTTTGCAGCGGGGACCCAAGAGACCCAGTACTTC.

This clonotype was seen a single time. V is TRBV7-6 and J is TRBJ2-6; 7 bases line up with TRBD2. The CDR3 runs to 20 residues. Unmatched junction bases numbered 14, after V lost 3 bases and J lost 0 bases. In germline, CDR1 is SGHVS, CDR2 FNYEAQ. The CDR3 DNA follows: TGTGCCAGCAGCTTGTTCGCTGCGGGGGTCGCTGTCTCTGGGGCCAACGTCCTGACTTTC. This translates into CASSLFAAGVAVSGANVLTF.

The gene calls are TRBV12-3 or TRBV12-4 and TRBJ1-1; tentatively, D is TRBD1 (5 bases). V was shortened by 3 bases and J by 6 bases, with 20 bases between the two germline ends. The CDR3 is 16 residues long. Here the CDR3 reads CASSLWQGVGVAEAFF. CDR3 bases: TGTGCCAGCAGTTTGTGGCAGGGCGTGGGAGTCGCTGAAGCTTTCTTT.

This clonotype was observed at least ten times. The gene calls are TRBV7-2 and TRBJ2-5, with D uncertain. The V end was cut by 4 bases, the J end by 2 bases, with 11 bases between. The CDR3 has 14 residues. The V gene's germline CDR1 is SGHTA and CDR2 FQGNSA. The CDR3 sequence: CASSYSEIQETQYF. The CDR3 bases are TGTGCCAGCAGCTATTCGGAAATACAAGAGACCCAGTACTTC.

This clonotype has ten or more counts. The V and J genes are TRBV28 and TRBJ2-7, with 8 bases aligning to TRBD2. The CDR3 sequence is 15 residues long. Germline trimming cut 1 base from V and 1 base from J; bases unmatched to any gene: 3. From germline, CDR1 is MDHEN and CDR2 SYDVKM. The CDR3 here is CASSLSRGGSYEQYF. In nucleotides, the CDR3 is TGTGCCAGCAGTTTATCCCGGGGGGGTTCCTACGAGCAGTACTTC.

The genes are TRBV6-8 and TRBJ2-7; TRBD1 agrees at 7 bases. The germline gives CDR1 MNHGY, CDR2 SAAAGT. V trimming: 6 bases; J trimming: 3 bases; junction bases outside the gene matches: 8. The CDR3 sequence is 14 residues long. The CDR3 sequence: CASRSTGNDYEQYF. Here the CDR3 DNA reads TGTGCCAGCAGGTCGACAGGGAATGACTACGAGCAGTACTTC.

The rearrangement links TRBV5-1 to TRBJ1-1; 7 bases line up with TRBD1. The CDR3 is 16 amino acids. V trimming: 4 bases; J trimming: 1 base; junction bases outside the gene matches: 10. Germline V CDR1 and CDR2: SGHRS, YFSETQ. The DNA of the CDR3 is TGCGCCAGCAGCCCCTGGGACAGATTACAGAACACTGAAGCTTTCTTT. It translates to CASSPWDRLQNTEAFF.

This clonotype was found many times. The genes are TRBV29-1 and TRBJ1-2, with D maybe TRBD1 (5 bases). The CDR3 runs to 16 residues. The V end was cut by 7 bases, the J end by 5 bases, with 26 bases between. Germline V gene sequence: CDR1 SQVTM, CDR2 ANQGSEA. The CDR3 sequence is CSAFPGRVDGGYGYTF. The CDR3 DNA reads TGCAGCGCCTTCCCAGGGAGGGTGGATGGAGGGTATGGCTACACCTTC. The variable domain in full, with the rest retrieved from reference TRBV29-1 and TRBJ1-2, is SAVISQKPSRDICQRGTSLTIQCQVDSQVTMMFWYRQQPGQSLTLIATANQGSEATYESGFVIDKFPISRPNLTFSTLTVSNMSPEDSSIYLCSAFPGRVDGGYGYTFGSGTRLTVV.

The sample holds a few counts of this clonotype. This chain connects TRBV4-2 to TRBJ1-1; D call uncertain. V lost 2 bases and J lost 3, with 7 bases in between. The CDR3 is made up of 13 amino acids. Germline assignment: CDR1 LGHNA and CDR2 YNFKEQ. In nucleotides, the CDR3 is TGTGCCAGCAGCCAAACGTCGGACACTGAAGCTTTCTTT. The encoded protein is CASSQTSDTEAFF.

This clonotype was found many times. The chain employs TRBV12-3 or TRBV12-4 and TRBJ2-7, with D possibly being TRBD1 (6 bases). This CDR3 has 14 amino acids. Trimming cost V 3 bases and J 1 base, with 10 bases left between them. The CDR3 reads CASSFGDNSYEQYF. CDR3 nucleotides: TGTGCCAGCAGTTTCGGGGACAATTCCTACGAGCAGTACTTC.

This clonotype was seen many times. The J gene is TRBJ2-3, the V gene TRBV6-1; 9 bases are a match to TRBD1. V dropped 5 bases and J dropped 4; count of bases not matched to a gene: 7. The CDR3 totals 15 residues. The germline V gene encodes CDR1 MNHNS and CDR2 SASEGT. The CDR3 region has the DNA TGTGCCAGCAGTCCCCGGGACAGGGCGGCAGATACGCAGTATTTT. This gives the protein CASSPRDRAADTQYF.